This record concerns one TCR beta chain sequence. Its antigen is currently not known. The record has no base qualities; no much larger clone is one base away. The collaborating institutions used their own protocols to collect whole blood in K2EDTA tubes. For TCRbeta analysis, collaborators shipped samples in one of three forms: frozen whole blood, isolated PBMCs, or DNA extracted from either of those sample types. The data derive from a study of blood T cell repertoires in COVID-19 (dated by TCRdb to 2019 to 2021). Regarding the study in general: Collaborator samples came from the United States, Italy and Spain and covered acute and convalescent phases of COVID-19. The material from the prospective study consisted of cDNA or gDNA derived from T cells, B-cell-depleted T cells, or PBMCs. Subjects who had been exposed to COVID-19, were actively infected with it, or had recovered from it provided the deeply sampled blood TCRbeta repertoires that made up the dataset. A freely available public database, intended as a resource for researchers studying the immune response to SARS-CoV-2, is where the repertoires were released. The samples were drawn from the first 160 participants of the ongoing ImmuneRACE study and from 1,254 subjects provided by 6 global collaborators. The sample metadata nearly always contained a de-identified subject ID, COVID-19 status, age in years and sex. Where available, HLA class I and class II types were taken from metadata supplied by the sample provider and were not determined by assay-based typing.

The CDR3 contains 16 residues, cysteine and phenylalanine counted. The kept DNA is CDR3 alone, 48 bases in frame from the first base. V is shortened by 1 base, J by 9 bases, and the region joining them spans 16 bases. Per the germline V gene, MNHEY is the CDR1 and SVGEGT is the CDR2. The research as a whole found: How much clinical and demographic metadata was included differed by source and by participant, and the metadata was provided uncurated.

TCRbeta CDR3 regions were amplified from genomic DNA by means of the immunoSEQ Assay, a bias-controlled multiplex PCR. The paper's processing steps were these. Within the assay, amplification of reference gene primers was used to estimate how many nucleated cells each sample contained. Sequence reads were collapsed and filtered to measure the absolute abundance of every unique TCRbeta CDR3 rearrangement. For each sample, productive Simpson clonality was calculated as the square root of Simpson's diversity index across productive rearrangements. The immuneACCESS repertoire file appears here via TCRdb, limited to in-frame rearrangements. These files lack a portion of the clones; in checked studies, under half of the deficit traces to unresolved V genes, and the cause of the others is not known. The DNA gave D and trimming, while V, J and clone size come from that table. For this sample the table gives tens of thousands of clones, of which 65% to 90% were detected only once. In total, the top ten clones hold around 40% of the sample.

This chain is built from TRBV6-2 or TRBV6-3 and TRBJ1-6; tentative D gene TRBD1, with 5 bases matching. The sequenced sample consisted of peripheral blood. The receptor was isolated from an elderly man with acute or convalescent COVID-19. The CDR3 corresponds to CASSYWVTAGSSPLHF. The base sequence is TGTGCCAGCAGTTACTGGGTGACAGCGGGGAGTTCACCCCTCCACTTT.